The rows below give T cell receptor beta chains drawn from one sample of a study of regulatory T cells in long-lasting Graves disease. TCRdb passed the multiplex PCR reads through MiXCR, listing each CDR3 protein once. The sample shows hundreds of thousands of distinct CDR3 sequences, roughly 20% of them seen only once. The sequences come from peripheral blood mononuclear cells (PBMCs), collected when the disease was refractory, from a patient treated with antithyroid drugs. The receptor set was obtained from a female donor with Graves disease. The conserved cysteine and the conserved F or W are not part of the CDR3 here. Size tells how often a clone was seen (once, few, many) or the class of an expanded clone, and some rows leave it out.

>few|TRBV7-6|TRBJ1-4
ASSPNRGSNEKLF
>-|TRBV5-1|TRBJ1-4
ASSVVGQGEKLF
>few|TRBV18|TRBJ2-7
ASSHSDRPYEQY
>few|TRBV10-3|TRBJ1-1
AISESKPGDDTEAF
>many|TRBV6-9|TRBJ2-7
ASSYSQVHSYEQY
>-|TRBV28|TRBJ2-7
ASARGLHSYEQY
>few|TRBV10-3|TRBJ1-2
AIRGTGSNYGYT
>-|TRBV11-2|TRBJ2-7
ASSWGGAGGRGEQY
>few|TRBV6-1|TRBJ1-1
ASSDEAF
>-|TRBV11-2|TRBJ2-2
ASRGDIRTGELF
>many|TRBV18|TRBJ1-2
ASSPRADGKNYGYT
>few|TRBV15|TRBJ1-2
ATSRDTTGYT
>many|TRBV12-3/TRBV12-4|TRBJ1-1
ASSHYLNTEAF
>few|TRBV7-2|TRBJ1-5
ASSLVGGYSNQPQH
>-|TRBV20-1|TRBJ2-5
SARGLAGGPETQY
>-|TRBV6-2/TRBV6-3|TRBJ2-7
ASSYSRWDSSYEQY
>many|TRBV18|TRBJ2-7
ASSPPGQGDYEQY
>few|TRBV12-3/TRBV12-4|TRBJ2-2
ASRPSGTSGNTGELF
>-|TRBV6-5|TRBJ2-1
ASSYRDRNNEQF
>-|TRBV20-1|TRBJ2-7
SAREPGTGRWEQY
>many|TRBV20-1|TRBJ2-5
SANRGETQY
>many|TRBV20-1|TRBJ1-2
SASDRDYGYT
>-|TRBV28|TRBJ1-1
ASSFPRAF
>few|TRBV28|TRBJ1-3
ASSLGTGVSSGNTIY
>-|TRBV20-1|TRBJ2-7
SARAKGTSSYEQY
>few|TRBV19|TRBJ1-1
ASSIVQSPRSEAF
>few|TRBV28|TRBJ1-6
ASSFGGQVLHSPLH
>few|TRBV7-2|TRBJ2-2
ASSLELRQINTGELF
>many|TRBV30|TRBJ2-7
ALRLVYEQY
>few|TRBV7-6|TRBJ1-1
ASSDEEGGAEAF
>few|TRBV19|TRBJ2-3
ASSIGFGAGETDTQY
>few|TRBV20-1|TRBJ1-1
SARDNLNTEAF
>-|TRBV7-2|TRBJ1-1
ASSMTGDAEAF
>few|TRBV20-1|TRBJ2-7
SARDPTGVVYEQY
>-|TRBV29-1|TRBJ1-1
SADRGAEAF
>many|TRBV30|TRBJ1-2
AYNRGYYGYT
>many|TRBV2|TRBJ1-1
ASIPPSGAPEAF
>many|TRBV15|TRBJ2-5
ATSDPWPGGETQY
>many|TRBV2|TRBJ2-7
ASTSGENEQY
>-|TRBV7-9|TRBJ2-7
ASSLKPLGGRENYEQY
>-|TRBV29-1|-
SVDSYRMGFNEQF
>-|TRBV7-9|TRBJ2-6
ASSLIGGHRFSGANVLT
>many|TRBV3-1|TRBJ2-7
ASSQGQEVPYEQY
>few|TRBV19|TRBJ2-7
ASSTLAGVDEQY
>many|TRBV28|TRBJ1-6
ASSPGQGASPLH
>many|TRBV4-3|TRBJ2-5
ASSRDSGGGETQY
>few|TRBV20-1|TRBJ2-7
SARDLLGTSGREQY
>few|TRBV25-1|TRBJ2-2
ASSETLHTAGELF
>many|TRBV7-4|TRBJ1-4
ASSLALGEKLF
>few|TRBV6-2/TRBV6-3|TRBJ1-6
ATWGFGSPLH
>-|TRBV12-3/TRBV12-4|TRBJ2-2
ASILSGELF
>many|TRBV2|TRBJ2-7
ASRKTYYEQY
>many|TRBV10-3|TRBJ2-7
AISDEGPEQY
>many|TRBV11-2|TRBJ2-7
ASSLVAGAGTYEQY
>few|TRBV7-3|TRBJ1-1
ASSLTGPGAGGEAF
>many|TRBV11-3|TRBJ2-5
ASSLDTGVQY
>many|TRBV12-3/TRBV12-4|TRBJ1-4
ASSSWPQSTTNEKLF
>few|TRBV28|TRBJ1-1
ASSLVGGGTEAF
>few|TRBV27|TRBJ2-2
ASSSSSGRTGELF
>many|TRBV6-1|TRBJ1-5
ASSRQGGGSNQPQH